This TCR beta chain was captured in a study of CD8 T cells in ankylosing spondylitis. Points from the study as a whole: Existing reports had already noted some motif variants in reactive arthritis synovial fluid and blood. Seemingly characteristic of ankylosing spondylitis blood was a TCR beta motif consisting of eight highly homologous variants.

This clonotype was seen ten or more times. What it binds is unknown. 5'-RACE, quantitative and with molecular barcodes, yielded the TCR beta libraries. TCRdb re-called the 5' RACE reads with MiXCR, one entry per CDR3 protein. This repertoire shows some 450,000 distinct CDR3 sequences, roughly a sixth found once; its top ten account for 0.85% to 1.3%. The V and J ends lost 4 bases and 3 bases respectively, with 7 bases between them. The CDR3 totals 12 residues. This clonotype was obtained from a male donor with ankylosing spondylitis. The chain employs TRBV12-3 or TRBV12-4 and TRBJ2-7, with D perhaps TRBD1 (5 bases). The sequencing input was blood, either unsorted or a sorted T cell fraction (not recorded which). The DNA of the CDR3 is TGTGCCAGCAGTTACGACAGCTACGAGCAGTACTTC. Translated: CASSYDSYEQYF.